This passage covers 13 T cell receptor beta chains from one sample sequenced in a study of blood T cell repertoires in COVID-19. The method was immunoSEQ multiplex PCR; TCRdb's version includes in-frame clones alone and lacks a portion of them. The data hold 60,000 to 75,000 clones, with approximately 79% observed a single time. The sample taken for sequencing was peripheral blood. These receptors came from a woman aged 45-65 years with acute or convalescent COVID-19.

The CDR3 loop reads CASSVGTSGRETQYF. The CDR3 nucleotides read TGCGCCAGCAGTGTCGGGACTAGCGGACGGGAGACCCAGTACTTC. The V gene is TRBV10-2, the J gene TRBJ2-5, with TRBD2 identical over 11 bases. This CDR3 has 15 amino acids. The ends lost 4 bases at V and 5 bases at J; junction bases unmatched: 6. Germline values: CDR1 WSHSY, CDR2 SAAADI.

The CDR3 loop is CASSHVSYAEAFF. CDR3 sequence (DNA): TGTGCCAGCAGCCATGTGAGTTATGCTGAAGCTTTCTTT. The chain is built from TRBV3-1 (or the pseudogene TRBV3-2) and TRBJ1-1; no definite D call. From germline, CDR1 is LGHDT and CDR2 YNNKEL (reference sequence). V was shortened by 3 bases and J by 6 bases, with 11 bases between the two germline ends. The CDR3 contains 13 residues.

The chain recombines TRBV10-3 with TRBJ2-5, with TRBD1 identical over 9 bases. From germline, CDR1 is ENHRY and CDR2 SYGVKD. V lost 5 bases, J lost 5 bases, and 6 bases stayed unmatched. CDR3 length equals 14 residues. The CDR3 spells CAISPGQGQETQYF. The CDR3 DNA sequence: TGTGCCATCAGTCCGGGACAGGGACAGGAGACCCAGTACTTC.

This chain uses TRBV5-1 with TRBJ2-5; the match to TRBD2 covers 8 bases. Trimming at V came to 1 base and at J to 2 bases, leaving 7 bases not matched to a gene. The CDR3 loop spans 16 amino acids. Per the germline V gene, CDR1 is SGHRS and CDR2 is YFSETQ. In DNA, the CDR3 is TGCGCCAGCAGCTTGTCGGCGGGAGGTGGGCAAGAGACCCAGTACTTC. Translated, it gives CASSLSAGGGQETQYF.

V gene TRBV4-1 combines with J gene TRBJ2-1; D is perhaps TRBD2 (6 bases). The CDR3 runs to 18 residues. Trimming took 0 bases from V and 0 from J, leaving 15 bases between them. The germline V gene encodes CDR1 MGHRA and CDR2 YSYEKL. DNA for the CDR3: TGCGCCAGCAGCCAAGAAGGCCCGGGAGCGGACTCCTACAATGAGCAGTTCTTC. Translating it yields CASSQEGPGADSYNEQFF.

The rearrangement joins TRBV2 to TRBJ2-5; TRBD1 aligns across 7 bases. The CDR3 is made up of 15 amino acids. The V gene end was trimmed by 5 bases and the J gene end by 4 bases; junction bases not matched to a gene: 10. Germline V gene lookup returns CDR1 SNHLY and CDR2 FYNNEI. CDR3 sequence (DNA): TGTGCCAGCAGTCCACAGGGGTCGATTGGAGAGACCCAGTACTTC. Translation: CASSPQGSIGETQYF.

This clone was observed a handful of times. V usage is TRBV29-1 and J usage is TRBJ2-1; 10 bases align to TRBD1. V shed 5 bases and J 0 bases; nucleotides not matched to a gene: 7. The germline V gene encodes CDR1 SQVTM and CDR2 ANQGSEA. The CDR3 totals 16 residues. The CDR3 sequence: CSVRDRGVGSYNEQFF. The CDR3 DNA reads TGCAGCGTTAGGGACAGGGGTGTCGGCTCCTACAATGAGCAGTTCTTC.

The chain joins TRBV2 to TRBJ1-3; 7 bases match TRBD1. The CDR3 has 14 amino acids. Germline-derived CDR1 and CDR2 are SNHLY and FYNNEI. Trimming at V came to 4 bases and at J to 4 bases, leaving 4 bases not matched to a gene. In nucleotides, the CDR3 is TGTGCCAGCAGTGGACAGGGAGGAGGAAACACCATATATTTT. Its translation is CASSGQGGGNTIYF.

The chain is built from TRBV27 and TRBJ2-1; weak D call: TRBD2 (5 bases). The germline V gene encodes CDR1 MNHEY and CDR2 SMNVEV (reference sequence). This CDR3 is 14 amino acids long. Trimming took off 4 bases at V and 8 bases at J, with 15 bases between the two ends. The CDR3 protein is CASSSPRGSHEQFF. In DNA form, the CDR3 reads TGTGCCAGCAGTTCCCCCCGGGGTTCCCATGAGCAGTTCTTC.

This chain links TRBV6-2 or TRBV6-3 with TRBJ2-7, with 7 bases identical to TRBD2. Germline-derived CDR1 and CDR2 are MNHEY and SVGEGT. V shed 2 bases and J 1 base; nucleotides not matched to a gene: 8. There are 16 residues in the CDR3. The chain's CDR3 is CASSYGPSGPSYEQYF. The CDR3 DNA sequence: TGTGCCAGCAGTTACGGTCCTAGCGGCCCATCCTACGAGCAGTACTTC.

V gene TRBV5-1 combines with J gene TRBJ2-3; D might be TRBD2 (5 bases). The ends were cut back, 0 bases at V and 6 bases at J, with 14 bases in the middle. From germline, CDR1 is SGHRS and CDR2 YFSETQ. This CDR3 contains 15 residues. CDR3 loop: CASSLEGVAWDTQYF. As DNA, the CDR3 is TGCGCCAGCAGCTTGGAGGGCGTAGCGTGGGATACGCAGTATTTT.

V gene TRBV28 combines with J gene TRBJ2-2; 8 positions match TRBD1. The CDR3 length is 14 residues. V gave up 7 bases and J gave up 7 bases; unmatched junction bases: 8. Germline V gives CDR1 MDHEN, CDR2 SYDVKM. The CDR3 DNA reads TGTGCCAGCAACGGACAGGGCCTAATCGGGGAGCTGTTTTTT. Encoded protein: CASNGQGLIGELFF.

The chain links TRBV6-5 to TRBJ1-1; tentative D call: TRBD1 (6 bases). CDR1 is MNHEY and CDR2 is SVGAGI in the germline V gene. V was shortened by 0 bases and J by 9 bases, with 11 bases between the two germline ends. This CDR3 has 13 amino acids. The CDR3 sequence is CASSYSSQGQAFF. CDR3 coding DNA: TGTGCCAGCAGTTACTCCTCTCAGGGGCAAGCTTTCTTT.